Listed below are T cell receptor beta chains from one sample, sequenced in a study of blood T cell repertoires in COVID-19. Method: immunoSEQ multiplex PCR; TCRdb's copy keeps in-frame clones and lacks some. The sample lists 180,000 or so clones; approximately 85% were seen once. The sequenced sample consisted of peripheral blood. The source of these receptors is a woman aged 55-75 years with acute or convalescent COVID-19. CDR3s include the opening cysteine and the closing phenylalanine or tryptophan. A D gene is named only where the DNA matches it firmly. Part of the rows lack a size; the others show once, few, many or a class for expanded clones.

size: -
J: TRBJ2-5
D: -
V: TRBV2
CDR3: CASTWQGQETQYF
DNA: TGTGCCAGCACATGGCAGGGGCAAGAGACCCAGTACTTC

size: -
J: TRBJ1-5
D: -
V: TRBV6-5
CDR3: CASNAGENQPQHF
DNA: TGTGCCAGCAACGCCGGGGAGAATCAGCCCCAGCATTTT

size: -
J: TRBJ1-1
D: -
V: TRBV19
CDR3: CASSTAPPQGNTEAFF
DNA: TGTGCCAGTAGTACAGCCCCGCCTCAGGGGAACACTGAAGCTTTCTTT

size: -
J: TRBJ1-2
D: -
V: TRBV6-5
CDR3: CASSYTRQTGYTF
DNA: TGTGCCAGCAGTTACACCCGACAAACTGGCTACACCTTC

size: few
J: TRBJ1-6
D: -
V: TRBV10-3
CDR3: CAISGTTNSPLHF
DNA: TGTGCCATCAGTGGGACAACAAATTCACCCCTCCACTTT

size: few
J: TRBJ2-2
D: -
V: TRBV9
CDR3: CASSSLLRIGELFF
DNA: TGTGCCAGCAGCTCCCTTCTGCGCATCGGGGAGCTGTTTTTT

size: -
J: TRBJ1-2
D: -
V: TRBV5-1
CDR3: CASGNRHYGYTF
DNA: TGCGCCAGCGGAAACAGACACTATGGCTACACCTTC

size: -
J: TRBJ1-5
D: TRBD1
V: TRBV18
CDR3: CASSPDRVFASNQPQHF
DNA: TGTGCCAGCTCACCAGACAGGGTATTTGCTAGCAATCAGCCCCAGCATTTT

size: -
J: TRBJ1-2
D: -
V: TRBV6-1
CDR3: CASSERTAYGYTF
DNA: TGTGCCAGCAGTGAAAGGACAGCTTATGGCTACACCTTC

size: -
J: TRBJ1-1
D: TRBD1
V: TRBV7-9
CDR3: CASSPRQGRTEAFF
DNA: TGTGCCAGCAGCCCGAGACAGGGAAGGACTGAAGCTTTCTTT

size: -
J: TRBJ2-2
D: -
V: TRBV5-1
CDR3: CASSLTEGDTGELFF
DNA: TGCGCCAGCAGTTTAACTGAGGGGGACACCGGGGAGCTGTTTTTT

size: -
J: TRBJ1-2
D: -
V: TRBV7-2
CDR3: CASSPTGYYGYTF
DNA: TGTGCCAGCAGCCCAACAGGTTACTATGGCTACACCTTC

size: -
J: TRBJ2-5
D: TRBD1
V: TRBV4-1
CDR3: CASSQTGTGIVGQTQYF
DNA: TGCGCCAGCAGCCAGACCGGGACAGGGATCGTGGGGCAGACCCAGTACTTC

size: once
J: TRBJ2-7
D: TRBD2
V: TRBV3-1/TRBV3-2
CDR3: CASSQIAGAGEQYF
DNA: TGTGCCAGCAGCCAAATAGCGGGAGCGGGAGAGCAGTACTTC

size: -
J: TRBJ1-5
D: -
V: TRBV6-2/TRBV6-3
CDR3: CASSLQVLSNQPQHF
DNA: TGTGCCAGCAGTTTACAGGTTCTTAGCAATCAGCCCCAGCATTTT

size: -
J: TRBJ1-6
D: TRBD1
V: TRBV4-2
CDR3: CASSQDVSDREDSPLHF
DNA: TGTGCCAGCAGCCAAGACGTTTCCGACAGGGAGGATTCACCCCTCCACTTT

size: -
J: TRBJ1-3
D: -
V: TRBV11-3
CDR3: CASSLEPGTIYF
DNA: TGTGCCAGCAGCTTAGAGCCGGGTACCATATATTTT

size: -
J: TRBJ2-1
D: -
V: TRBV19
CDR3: CASSIMTAYNEQFF
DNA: TGTGCCAGTAGTATTATGACAGCCTACAATGAGCAGTTCTTC

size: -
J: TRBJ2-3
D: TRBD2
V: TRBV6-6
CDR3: CASSYSLGRGTDTQYF
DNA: TGTGCCAGCAGTTACTCTTTGGGGAGGGGCACAGATACGCAGTATTTT

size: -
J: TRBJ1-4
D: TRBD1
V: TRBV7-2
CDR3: CASSPGQGVNEKLFF
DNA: TGTGCCAGCAGCCCGGGACAGGGAGTTAATGAAAAACTGTTTTTT

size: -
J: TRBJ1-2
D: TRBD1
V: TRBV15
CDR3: CATSRPGQANYGYTF
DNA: TGTGCCACCAGCAGACCGGGACAGGCTAACTATGGCTACACCTTC

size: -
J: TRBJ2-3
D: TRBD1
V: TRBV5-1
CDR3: CASSWTGARGDTQYF
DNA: TGCGCCAGCAGCTGGACAGGGGCCCGGGGGGATACGCAGTATTTT

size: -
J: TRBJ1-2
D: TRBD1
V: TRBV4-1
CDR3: CASRQVAGGDYGYTF
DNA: TGCGCCAGCAGGCAAGTGGCAGGGGGCGACTATGGCTACACCTTC

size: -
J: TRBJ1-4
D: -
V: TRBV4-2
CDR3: CASSQWAGAMGNEKLFF
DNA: TGTGCCAGCAGCCAATGGGCAGGGGCCATGGGTAATGAAAAACTGTTTTTT

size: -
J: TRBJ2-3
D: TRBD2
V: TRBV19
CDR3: CASRGLSSGSTDTQYF
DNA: TGTGCCAGTAGGGGGTTGTCTAGCGGGAGCACAGATACGCAGTATTTT

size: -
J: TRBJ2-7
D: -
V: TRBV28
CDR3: CASSLLGQGTYEQYF
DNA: TGTGCCAGCAGTCTCCTTGGGCAGGGAACCTACGAGCAGTACTTC

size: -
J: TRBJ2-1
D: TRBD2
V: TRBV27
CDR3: CASSLQAGVNNEQFF
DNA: TGTGCCAGCAGTTTACAAGCGGGAGTGAACAATGAGCAGTTCTTC

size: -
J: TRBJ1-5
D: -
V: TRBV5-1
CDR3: CASRLPGGHQPQHF
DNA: TGCGCCAGCCGACTCCCCGGGGGTCATCAGCCCCAGCATTTT

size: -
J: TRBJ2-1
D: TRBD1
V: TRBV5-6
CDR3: CASSLRGQTYNEQFF
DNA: TGTGCCAGCAGCTTGAGGGGACAGACCTACAATGAGCAGTTCTTC

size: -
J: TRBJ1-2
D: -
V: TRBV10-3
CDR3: CATHSQDGRSNYGYTF
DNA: TGTGCCACCCACTCCCAGGACGGGAGGTCTAACTATGGCTACACCTTC

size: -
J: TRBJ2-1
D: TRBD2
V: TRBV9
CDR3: CASSGRASEQFF
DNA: TGTGCCAGCAGTGGGAGGGCGAGTGAGCAGTTCTTC

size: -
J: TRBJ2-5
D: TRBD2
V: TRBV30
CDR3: CAWSSGRETQYF
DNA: TGTGCCTGGAGTAGCGGGAGAGAGACCCAGTACTTC

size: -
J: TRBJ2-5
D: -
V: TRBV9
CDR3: CASSVGRGGTETQYF
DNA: TGTGCCAGCAGCGTAGGGAGAGGCGGCACAGAGACCCAGTACTTC

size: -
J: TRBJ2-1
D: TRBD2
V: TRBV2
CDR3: CASSSGRADEQFF
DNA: TGTGCCAGCAGTTCGGGGAGGGCAGATGAGCAGTTCTTC

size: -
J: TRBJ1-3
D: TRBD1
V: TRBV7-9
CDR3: CASSKGQGGMSSGNTIYF
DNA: TGTGCCAGCAGCAAAGGACAGGGTGGGATGAGCTCTGGAAACACCATATATTTT

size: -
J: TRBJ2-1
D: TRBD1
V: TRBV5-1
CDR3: CASSPRTGNNEQFF
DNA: TGCGCCAGCAGCCCAAGGACAGGGAACAATGAGCAGTTCTTC

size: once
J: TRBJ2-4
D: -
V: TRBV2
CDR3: CATSKDSGDIQYF
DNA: TGTGCCACATCAAAGGACAGTGGGGACATTCAGTACTTC

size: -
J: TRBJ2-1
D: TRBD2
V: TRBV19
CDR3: CASNGGTSGYNEQFF
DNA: TGTGCCAGTAACGGTGGGACTAGCGGCTACAATGAGCAGTTCTTC

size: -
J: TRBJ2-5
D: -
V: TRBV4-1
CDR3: CASSGQANQETQYF
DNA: TGCGCCAGCAGCGGTCAGGCGAACCAAGAGACCCAGTACTTC

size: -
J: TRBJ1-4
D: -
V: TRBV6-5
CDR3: CASSRDRGGQLFF
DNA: TGTGCCAGCAGTAGAGACCGGGGGGGTCAACTGTTTTTT

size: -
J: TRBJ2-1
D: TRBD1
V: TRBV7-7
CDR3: CASSLAGTGGSNEQFF
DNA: TGTGCTAGCAGCTTAGCCGGGACAGGGGGTTCCAATGAGCAGTTCTTC

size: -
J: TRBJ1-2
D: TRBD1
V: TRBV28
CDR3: CASSSQGAPYGYTF
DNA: TGTGCCAGCAGTTCGCAGGGGGCTCCCTATGGCTACACCTTC

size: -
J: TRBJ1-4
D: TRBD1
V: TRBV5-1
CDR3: CASSSEGAQGRKLFF
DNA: TGCGCCAGCAGCTCGGAGGGGGCTCAGGGGCGAAAACTGTTTTTT

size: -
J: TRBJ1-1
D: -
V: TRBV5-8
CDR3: CASSLALWADTEAFF
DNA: TGTGCCAGCAGCTTGGCCCTATGGGCAGACACTGAAGCTTTCTTT

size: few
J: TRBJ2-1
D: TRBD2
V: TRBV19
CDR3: CASSHRLAGLWGNEQFF
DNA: TGTGCCAGTAGTCACAGACTAGCGGGCCTCTGGGGGAATGAGCAGTTCTTC

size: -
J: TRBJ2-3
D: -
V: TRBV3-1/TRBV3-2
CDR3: CASSLATTDTQYF
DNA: TGTGCCAGCAGCCTGGCCACCACAGATACGCAGTATTTT